The source of this T cell receptor (beta chain) is a study of blood T cell repertoires in COVID-19. Study-level background: Acute and convalescent COVID-19 samples came from the United States, Italy and Spain.

Authors' analysis steps: From reference gene primer amplification, estimates of nucleated cell counts were derived. Data came from immunoSEQ multiplex PCR; TCRdb stores just in-frame clones and leaves some out. D and trimming were read from the DNA, whereas the V and J calls and clone size are those reported in that table. In the table there are over 200,000 clones, roughly 85% of which are singletons. Enrollees, about 18 to 90 years old, lived in 25 or so US areas. The CDR3 totals 13 residues. J was trimmed by 9 bases and V by 0 bases; bases with no gene match: 3. Germline CDR1 is SGHRS and CDR2 is YFSETQ.

This chain uses TRBV5-1 with TRBJ2-1; 7 nucleotides match TRBD2. The sequencing input was PBMCs or T cells enriched from blood (not recorded which). The origin of this receptor is a woman between 45 and 65 years old who had recovered from COVID-19. The DNA for the CDR3 is TGCGCCAGCAGCTTGGCTTCGGGGGGTGAGCAGTTCTTC. Translation: CASSLASGGEQFF.